These 12 T cell receptor beta chains came from one sample sequenced in a study of blood T cell repertoires in COVID-19. Data came from immunoSEQ multiplex PCR; TCRdb stores just in-frame clones and leaves some out. The table lists some 250,000 clones, more than 75% of them singletons, with about a sixth in the top ten. Sequenced sample: PBMCs or T cells enriched from blood (not recorded which). These receptors were obtained from a man aged 18 to 35 who had recovered from COVID-19.

This chain joins TRBV19 and TRBJ2-3; D uncertain. Looked up from germline, CDR1 is LNHDA and CDR2 is SQIVND (reference sequence). The CDR3 is 13 amino acids. V lost 3 bases and J lost 1, with 5 bases in between. This CDR3 reads CASSMGRTDTQYF. The CDR3 nucleotides are TGTGCCAGTAGTATGGGCCGCACAGATACGCAGTATTTT.

V is TRBV19 and J is TRBJ2-1; D gene ambiguous. The V end lost 6 bases, the J end lost 4 bases, and 4 bases lay between the germline ends. The germline V gene has CDR1 LNHDA and CDR2 SQIVND (reference sequence). This CDR3 contains 11 residues. The CDR3 is CASSQYNEQFF. As DNA, the CDR3 is TGTGCCAGTAGCCAGTACAATGAGCAGTTCTTC.

The chain uses TRBV4-1 and TRBJ1-6; 9 nucleotides align to TRBD1. Germline CDR1 and CDR2: MGHRA and YSYEKL. The junction had 10 bases not matched to a gene; V was cut back by 3 bases and J by 7 bases. The CDR3 is 17 residues long. The CDR3: CASSHFRTGDYNSPLHF. As DNA, the CDR3 is TGCGCCAGCAGCCATTTTAGGACAGGGGATTACAATTCACCCCTCCACTTT.

The chain couples TRBV27 to TRBJ2-5; TRBD2 agrees at 13 bases. CDR1 and CDR2 (germline): MNHEY, SMNVEV (reference sequence). This CDR3 is built from 15 residues. Trimming removed 10 bases from V and 2 bases from J; junction bases left unmatched: 7. In DNA form, the CDR3 reads TGTGCCACCGCGGGACTAGCGGGATATCAAGAGACCCAGTACTTC. This codes for CATAGLAGYQETQYF.

The chain has TRBV6-5 and TRBJ1-2; no firm D call. This CDR3 contains 14 residues. With 2 bases removed from V and 4 bases from J, the gap between germline ends came to 11 bases. The germline CDR1 and CDR2 sequences are MNHEY and SVGAGI. The CDR3: CASSYVSVSYGYTF. CDR3 DNA: TGTGCCAGCAGTTACGTATCCGTCAGCTATGGCTACACCTTC.

The rearrangement links TRBV29-1 to TRBJ2-1, with TRBD2 identical over 13 bases. The V gene end was trimmed by 1 base and the J gene end by 4 bases; junction bases not matched to a gene: 1. Germline CDR1 SQVTM, CDR2 ANQGSEA. CDR3 length: 15 amino acids. The CDR3 DNA is TGCAGCGTTGAAGGACTAGCGGGGGGATACAATGAGCAGTTCTTC. This encodes CSVEGLAGGYNEQFF.

In DNA, the CDR3 is TGTGCCAGCAGCCTTACAGGGATCCCTGAAGCTTTCTTT. Translation: CASSLTGIPEAFF. The rearrangement uses TRBV3-1 (or the pseudogene TRBV3-2) and TRBJ1-1; TRBD1 is a possible D gene (6 bases). Germline V gene lookup returns CDR1 LGHDT and CDR2 YNNKEL (reference sequence). With 4 bases removed from V and 6 bases from J, the gap between germline ends came to 12 bases. The CDR3 runs to 13 residues.

The sample holds a few counts of this clone. This chain joins TRBV6-5 and TRBJ2-3; 11 bases are a match to TRBD2. The ends lost 6 bases at V and 5 bases at J; junction bases unmatched: 7. The CDR3 contains 15 residues. Looked up from germline, CDR1 is MNHEY and CDR2 is SVGAGI. In DNA form, the CDR3 reads TGTGCCAGCAGACATAGCGGGGGGGCCCGAGATACGCAGTATTTT. Its protein is CASRHSGGARDTQYF.

V and J are TRBV19 and TRBJ2-1, with TRBD1 as a possible D gene (6 bases). V dropped 5 bases and J dropped 8 bases, with 13 bases sitting between them. The germline V gene encodes CDR1 LNHDA and CDR2 SQIVND (reference sequence). The CDR3 has 13 amino acids. The CDR3 here is CASSVLDSDEQFF. The CDR3 bases are TGTGCCAGTAGTGTACTGGACAGTGATGAGCAGTTCTTC.

This chain links TRBV7-9 with TRBJ2-1; D not certain. The V gene lost 5 bases and the J gene lost 5 bases, with 10 bases spanning the gap. CDR1 is SEHNR, CDR2 FQNEAQ, per germline (reference sequence). The CDR3 totals 13 residues. The chain's CDR3 is CASSGQTHNEQFF. The CDR3 DNA reads TGTGCCAGCAGCGGGCAGACACACAATGAGCAGTTCTTC.

The chain employs TRBV7-9 and TRBJ1-1, with D possibly TRBD1 on 5 matching bases. Germline V gene data show CDR1 as SEHNR and CDR2 as FQNEAQ (reference sequence). This CDR3 region has 13 residues. The V end was cut by 1 base, the J end by 10 bases, with 13 bases between. The CDR3 DNA is TGTGCCAGCAGCTTAGATCTGATGGGGGGAGCTTTCTTT. Encoded protein: CASSLDLMGGAFF.

The rearrangement links TRBV7-9 to TRBJ1-6; 7 bases align to TRBD1. This CDR3 has 17 residues. J lost 7 bases, V lost 5 bases, and 14 bases had no gene match. The V gene's germline CDR1 is SEHNR and CDR2 FQNEAQ (reference sequence). The CDR3 loop is CASSRTRTGVENSPLHF. For the CDR3, the DNA is TGTGCCAGCAGCCGTACCCGGACAGGAGTAGAGAATTCACCCCTCCACTTT. Using reference TRBV7-9 and TRBJ1-6 for the parts outside the CDR3, the full variable domain is DTGVSQNPRHKITKRGQNVTFRCDPISEHNRLYWYRQTLGQGPEFLTYFQNEAQLEKSRLLSDRFSAERPKGSFSTLEIQRTEQGDSAMYLCASSRTRTGVENSPLHFGNGTRLTVT.